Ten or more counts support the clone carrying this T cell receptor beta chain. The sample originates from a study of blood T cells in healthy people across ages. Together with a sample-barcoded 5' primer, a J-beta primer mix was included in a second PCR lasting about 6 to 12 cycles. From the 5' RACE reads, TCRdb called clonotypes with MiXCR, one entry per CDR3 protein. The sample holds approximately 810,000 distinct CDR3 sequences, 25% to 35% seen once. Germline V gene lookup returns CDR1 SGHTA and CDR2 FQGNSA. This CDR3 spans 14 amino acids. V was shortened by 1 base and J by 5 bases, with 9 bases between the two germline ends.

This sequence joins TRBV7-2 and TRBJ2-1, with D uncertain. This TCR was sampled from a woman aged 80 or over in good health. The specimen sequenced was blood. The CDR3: CASSLVSPHNEQFF. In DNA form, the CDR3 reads TGTGCCAGCAGCTTAGTCTCCCCCCACAATGAGCAGTTCTTC.